Listed below are T cell receptor beta chains from one sample, sequenced in a study of CD8+CD57+ T cells in acquired aplastic anemia. TCRdb reprocessed the reads via MiXCR and lists one record per CDR3 protein. The sample gives around 400,000 distinct CDR3 sequences, 65% to 80% of which show up once; 3% to 4.5% is in the top ten. Sample: sorted CD4+, CD8+, or CD8+CD57+ T cells (not recorded which) from PBMCs. The receptors derive from a human donor in good health, serving as a control. Both conserved end residues are part of each CDR3. The D gene is left open where the match is weak. Size tells how often a clone was seen (once, few, many) or the class of an expanded clone, and some rows leave it out.

D: TRBD2; size: many; J: TRBJ2-3; length: 16; V: TRBV7-7; DNA: TGTGCTAGCAGCCCCCTCTCGGGCGGGGGGGCGGATACGCAGTATTTT; CDR3: CASSPLSGGGADTQYF
D: NA; size: NA; J: TRBJ1-2; length: 14; V: TRBV5-5; DNA: TGTGCCAGCAGCTTGGTAGTGGCCCGATTTGGCTACACCTTC; CDR3: CASSLVVARFGYTF
D: NA; size: NA; J: TRBJ1-4; length: 14; V: TRBV11-3; DNA: TGTGCCAGCTTTGCTGGGGGGGCTAATGAAAAACTGTTTTTT; CDR3: CASFAGGANEKLFF
D: NA; size: NA; J: TRBJ2-2; length: 15; V: TRBV7-2; DNA: TGTGCCAGCAGCAGAGCGGCAGGGAACTCCACGGGGGTGTTTTTT; CDR3: CASSRAAGNSTGVFF
D: NA; size: NA; J: TRBJ1-1; length: 15; V: TRBV9; DNA: TGTGCCAGCAGCTCAACGATTGGCGATGGCTACACCGCTTTCTTT; CDR3: CASSSTIGDGYTAFF
D: NA; size: NA; J: TRBJ1-1; length: 15; V: TRBV13; DNA: TGTGCCAGCATTCCCGGACAGAACATGAACACTGAAGCTTTCTTT; CDR3: CASIPGQNMNTEAFF
D: NA; size: NA; J: TRBJ2-6; length: 14; V: TRBV6-6; DNA: TGTGCCAGCACCAAGGGTCTGGGGGCCAACGTCCTGACTTTC; CDR3: CASTKGLGANVLTF
D: NA; size: NA; J: TRBJ1-2; length: 16; V: TRBV25-1; DNA: TGTTCTTTCTGTGCATTAGGGCCGGGAGGTAACTATGGCTACACCTTC; CDR3: CSFCALGPGGNYGYTF
D: NA; size: NA; J: TRBJ2-1; length: 15; V: TRBV6-2/TRBV6-3; DNA: TGTGCCAGCAGGCAGGCGGATAGTGGTTTGGATGAGCAGTTCTTC; CDR3: CASRQADSGLDEQFF
D: NA; size: NA; J: TRBJ1-1; length: 17; V: TRBV7-2; DNA: TGTGCCAGCAGCTTAGAAGCTCCCATGAACACTGAAGCTGAAGCTTTCTTT; CDR3: CASSLEAPMNTEAEAFF
D: NA; size: NA; J: TRBJ2-7; length: 11; V: TRBV11-2; DNA: TGTGCCAGCAGCCCAATGGGCGAGAAGTACTTC; CDR3: CASSPMGEKYF
D: TRBD1; size: many; J: TRBJ1-6; length: 16; V: TRBV20-1; DNA: TGCAGTGCCAACGAGGACAGGGTGGTTAATAATTCACCCCTCCACTTT; CDR3: CSANEDRVVNNSPLHF
D: TRBD2; size: NA; J: TRBJ2-3; length: 18; V: TRBV7-9; DNA: TGTGCCAGCAGATTTCTTAGCGGGGGGGAATTGCCACAAGATACGCAGTATTTT; CDR3: CASRFLSGGELPQDTQYF
D: NA; size: NA; J: TRBJ1-6; length: 13; V: TRBV11-3; DNA: TGTGCCAGCAGGAAGGATGTGGATTCACCCCTCCACTTT; CDR3: CASRKDVDSPLHF
D: NA; size: once; J: TRBJ1-1; length: 16; V: TRBV7-2; DNA: TGTGCCAGCAGCTTAGAAACACACAGACGTGACACTCAGGCTTTCTTT; CDR3: CASSLETHRRDTQAFF
D: NA; size: many; J: TRBJ2-1; length: 16; V: TRBV5-1; DNA: TGCGCCAGCAGTCCCCAACGCGGGGGCCCCTACAATGAGCAGTTCTTC; CDR3: CASSPQRGGPYNEQFF
D: NA; size: NA; J: TRBJ1-1; length: 15; V: TRBV9; DNA: TGTGCCAGCAGCTCTAGACCGGGCCTCAGCAATGATGCTTTCTTT; CDR3: CASSSRPGLSNDAFF
D: NA; size: NA; J: TRBJ1-6; length: 14; V: TRBV7-3; DNA: TGTGCCAGCAGCACTGACTCAGTTGAAAGTTCACCCCTCTTT; CDR3: CASSTDSVESSPLF
D: NA; size: many; J: TRBJ2-7; length: 14; V: TRBV11-3; DNA: TGTGCCAGCAGCCGGGGGACCGAAGCCTACGAGCAGTACTTC; CDR3: CASSRGTEAYEQYF
D: NA; size: many; J: TRBJ1-4; length: 15; V: TRBV6-5; DNA: TGTGCCAGCAGGTCGAACCGGGACGGTAATGAAAAACTGTTTTTT; CDR3: CASRSNRDGNEKLFF
D: NA; size: once; J: TRBJ2-5; length: 11; V: TRBV7-6; DNA: TGTGCCGGCGCGGCAGAGGAGACCCAGAACTTC; CDR3: CAGAAEETQNF
D: NA; size: many; J: TRBJ2-7; length: 13; V: TRBV11-2; DNA: TGTGCCAGCAGCTTAGACAGGGCCCGCGAGCAGTACTTC; CDR3: CASSLDRAREQYF